This paragraph covers one T cell receptor beta chain sequence. Its antigen remains unknown. These data belong to a study of cytomegalovirus exposure and HLA in healthy donors. General study points: Reports showed the classifier diagnosing cytomegalovirus status with high specificity and sensitivity. Many donors shared some public TCRs, even though most TCR sequences were rare.

The PCR made use of 60 Vbeta and 13 Jbeta primers. The table came from immunoSEQ multiplex PCR; TCRdb's copy has only in-frame clones and leaves some out. The top ten hold approximately 0.98% of the sample, which has under 200,000 clones, approximately 86% seen once. The receptor was isolated from a boy aged 2 to 10 in good health and CMV-seronegative. The sequencing input was PBMCs.

The CDR3 protein is CAWGTGRNYEQYF. CDR3 sequence (DNA): TGTGCCTGGGGGACAGGACGAAACTACGAGCAGTACTTC. The gene calls are TRBV30 and TRBJ2-7, with TRBD1 identical over 8 bases. V trimming: 5 bases; J trimming: 3 bases; junction bases outside the gene matches: 6. CDR1 and CDR2 from the germline V gene are GTSNPN and SVGIG (reference sequence). This CDR3 has 13 amino acids.